This T cell receptor (beta chain) was documented in a study of shared clonotypes between healthy human individuals (dated by TCRdb to the early 2020s). Study-wide context: The cohort comprised two women and three men aged 18 to 49 years. To estimate repertoire size and how much clonotype sharing occurs between individuals, the study deeply sequenced the blood TCR repertoires of 5 or 6 healthy adults. Different laboratories and diverse techniques were used to prepare libraries and sequence TCR repertoires, to increase sequencing depth and limit assay-specific biases. Between about 0.8 and 8.9 billion PBMCs per donor were obtained by leukapheresis.

Healthy HIV-negative adults with no recently reported acute infections or vaccinations were included as donors. Every donor was a Caucasian adult residing in Nashville, Tennessee, USA. In the unsorted samples, some 94 million PBMCs were counted, and genomic DNA was extracted using the QIAamp DNA Blood Mini kit. Blood was collected by leukapheresis, and PBMCs were isolated by Ficoll-Histopaque density gradient centrifugation and then cryopreserved in liquid nitrogen vapor phase. Points on this clone: No antigen is known for it. Qualities for individual bases were not recorded, and no much larger clone is one base off.

Paper-wide results and their limitations: Because the study included a small number of donors, the genetic and exposure-history diversity represented was limited. Sampling was limited to blood, and TCR repertoires in tissue likely differ from TCR repertoires in blood. Pairwise subsampling led to the expectation that sequencing depth would affect the degree of clonotype sharing among donors.

Its CDR3 holds 16 amino acids, cysteine through phenylalanine. The entry retains the CDR3 DNA only, 48 bases that are in frame from base 1. Looking up the germline V gene yields CDR1 MDHEN and CDR2 SYDVKM. Trimming takes 5 bases from V and 7 bases from J, and the germline ends sit 20 bases apart. Using the deep immunoSEQ assay, TCR CDR3 regions were amplified from genomic DNA by multiplex PCR. Extracted genomic DNA from each cell subset was distributed evenly across all wells of several immunoSEQ 96-well plates, and each plate was treated as a replicate. Each replicate PCR for unsorted PBMC received roughly 290 ng genomic DNA, equal to 30,000 or so T cell genomes. Genomic DNA from unsorted PBMC was sequenced over ten immunoSEQ deep assay plates. Purified libraries were measured with a Qubit 3.0 fluorometer, size-checked on a Bioanalyzer 2100, and measured again with the KAPA Library Quantification kit. A separate single-read 150-cycle Illumina NextSeq 550 flow cell was used to sequence each immunoSEQ 96-well plate. From the authors' description of their analysis: Because the immunoSEQ output held only junctional sequences and lacked quality scores, the filtering could not match the filtering applied to full-length reads. Sequences were annotated with PyIR, a Python wrapper for IgBLAST v1.9, and V/J genes and CDR3 were assigned using IMGT germline references. Any read was removed if the V/J assignment was weak (E-value above 1e-6), the CDR3 was missing, or the read contained stop codons, out-of-frame junctions, or ambiguous translated residues. A V3J clonotype was defined by an identical inferred V gene, J gene, and CDR3 amino acid sequence. Percentage overlap between repertoires was computed as shared unique clonotypes divided by the size of the smaller repertoire. Richness of each repertoire was evaluated using RTK rarefaction, the Chao1 estimator, and Recon v2.1 estimates of unobserved clonotypes. TCRdb carries this immuneACCESS record with in-frame sequences only. Its versions omit some clonotypes, under half of them owing to an unresolved V gene in the studies checked, with the rest unexplained. V and J calls and clone size come straight from that table; D and trimming were deduced from the DNA. This sample lists 470,000 or so clones; around four fifths were detected once. The ten most abundant clones make up about 12% of the sample.

The chain joins TRBV28 to TRBJ1-4, with no D gene named confidently. Material for sequencing was PBMCs. This TCR was recovered from a woman aged 40-49 years in good health. Some clones in this sample may be carry-over from other donors' samples. The CDR3 protein is CASSRTPGSEGEKLFF. Here is the DNA: TGTGCCAGCAGTCGAACCCCGGGGTCCGAGGGTGAAAAACTGTTTTTT.